This T cell receptor beta chain was documented in a study of blood T cell repertoires in COVID-19. On the study more broadly: COVID-19 samples from acute and convalescent phases originated in the United States, Italy and Spain. T cells, B-cell-depleted T cells, or PBMCs supplied cDNA or gDNA.

The authors' processing: Researchers report that nucleated cell counts were estimated from reference gene primer amplification. Some clones are missing from TCRdb's copy, which holds only in-frame ones; the method was immunoSEQ multiplex PCR. V and J calls and clone size come straight from that table; D and trimming were deduced from the DNA. The sample shows hundreds of thousands of clones, around nine tenths of them seen only once. Germline lookup yields CDR1 MNHEY and CDR2 SMNVEV (reference sequence). The CDR3 is made up of 13 amino acids. The V gene lost 8 bases and the J gene lost 3 bases, with 8 bases spanning the gap. Cohort 3 recovery required two negative PCRs, clearance, or symptom resolution.

Sequencing used PBMCs or T cells enriched from blood (not recorded which). The sequence was collected from a woman in her forties or fifties who had recovered from COVID-19. J is TRBJ2-6 and V is TRBV27; D might be TRBD2 (6 bases). This CDR3 is CASGGFGANVLTF. DNA for the CDR3: TGTGCCAGCGGAGGGTTTGGGGCCAACGTCCTGACTTTC.